This TCR beta chain was found in a study of blood T cell repertoires in COVID-19. Whole-study context: The samples span acute and convalescent COVID-19 from the United States, Italy and Spain. T cells, B-cell-depleted T cells, or PBMCs provided the cDNA or gDNA that served as material.

Per the germline V gene, CDR1 is MNHEY and CDR2 is SVGAGI. The CDR3 spans 14 residues. With 6 bases removed from V and 6 bases from J, the gap between germline ends came to 15 bases. Per the original methods: Nucleated cell counts were estimated from reference gene primer amplification. The table came from immunoSEQ multiplex PCR; TCRdb's copy has only in-frame clones and leaves some out. V, J and clone size reflect that table, while D and trimming were determined from the DNA. The sample records fewer than 90,000 clones, roughly 82% being singletons. The material sequenced was peripheral blood. The TCR comes from a man aged 50-60 years with acute or convalescent COVID-19. This rearrangement joins TRBV6-5 to TRBJ1-3; TRBD1 is a possible D gene (6 bases). CDR3 sequence reads: CASRHAGVLNTIYF. DNA for the CDR3: TGTGCCAGCAGGCACGCAGGGGTTCTAAACACCATATATTTT.